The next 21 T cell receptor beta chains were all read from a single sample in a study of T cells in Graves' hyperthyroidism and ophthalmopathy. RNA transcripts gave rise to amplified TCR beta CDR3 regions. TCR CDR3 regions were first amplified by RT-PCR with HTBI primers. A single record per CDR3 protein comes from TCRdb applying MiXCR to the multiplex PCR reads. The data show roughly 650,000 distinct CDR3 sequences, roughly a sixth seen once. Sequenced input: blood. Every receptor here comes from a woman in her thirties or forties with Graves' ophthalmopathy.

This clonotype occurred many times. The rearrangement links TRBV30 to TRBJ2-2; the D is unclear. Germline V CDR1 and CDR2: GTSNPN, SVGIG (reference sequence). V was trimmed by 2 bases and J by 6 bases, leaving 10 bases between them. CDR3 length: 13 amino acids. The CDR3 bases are TGTGCCTGGAGTAAAGAGGTGGCCGGGGAGCTGTTTTTT. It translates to CAWSKEVAGELFF.

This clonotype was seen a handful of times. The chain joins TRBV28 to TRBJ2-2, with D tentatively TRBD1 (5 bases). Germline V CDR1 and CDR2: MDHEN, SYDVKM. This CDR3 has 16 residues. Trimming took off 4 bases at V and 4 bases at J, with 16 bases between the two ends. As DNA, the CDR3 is TGTGCCAGCAGTTCCGACCCCCAGGGTATCACCGGGGAGCTGTTTTTT. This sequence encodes CASSSDPQGITGELFF.

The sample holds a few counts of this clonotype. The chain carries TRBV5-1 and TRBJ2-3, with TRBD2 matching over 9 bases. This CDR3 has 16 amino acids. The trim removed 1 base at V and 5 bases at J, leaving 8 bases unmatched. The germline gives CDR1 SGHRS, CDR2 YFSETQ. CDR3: CASSLRAGGGGDTQYF. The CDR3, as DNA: TGCGCCAGCAGCTTGAGAGCGGGGGGCGGAGGAGATACGCAGTATTTT.

The CDR3 loop is CASSPNRGRTEAFF. Written as DNA, the CDR3 is TGTGCCAGCAGTCCCAACAGGGGAAGGACTGAAGCTTTCTTT. This chain links TRBV12-3 or TRBV12-4 with TRBJ1-1; 7 positions match TRBD1. Unmatched junction bases numbered 8, after V lost 5 bases and J lost 5 bases. The CDR3 is 14 amino acids.

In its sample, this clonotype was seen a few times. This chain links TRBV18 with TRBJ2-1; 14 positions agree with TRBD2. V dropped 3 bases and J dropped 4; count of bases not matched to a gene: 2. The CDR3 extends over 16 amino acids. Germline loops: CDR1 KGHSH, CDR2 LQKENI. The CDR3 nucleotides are TGTGCCAGCTCACCCCGGACTAGCGGGGGGTACAATGAGCAGTTCTTC. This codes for CASSPRTSGGYNEQFF. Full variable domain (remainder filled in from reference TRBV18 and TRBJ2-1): NAGVMQNPRHLVRRRGQEARLRCSPMKGHSHVYWYRQLPEEGLKFMVYLQKENIIDESGMPKERFSAEFPKEGPSILRIQQVVRGDSAAYFCASSPRTSGGYNEQFFGPGTRLTVL.

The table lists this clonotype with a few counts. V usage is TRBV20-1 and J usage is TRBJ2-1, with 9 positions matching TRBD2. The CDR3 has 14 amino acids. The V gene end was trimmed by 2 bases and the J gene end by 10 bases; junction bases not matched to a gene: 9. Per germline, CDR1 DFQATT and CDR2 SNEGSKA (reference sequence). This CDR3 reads CSARRFSGGGEQFF. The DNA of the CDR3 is TGCAGTGCTAGAAGGTTTAGCGGGGGTGGGGAGCAGTTCTTC.

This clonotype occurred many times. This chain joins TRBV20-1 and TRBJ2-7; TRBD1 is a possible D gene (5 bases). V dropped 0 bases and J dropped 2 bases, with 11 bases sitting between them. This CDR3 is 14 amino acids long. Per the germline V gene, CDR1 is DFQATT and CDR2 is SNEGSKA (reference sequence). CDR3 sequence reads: CSARDRGRAYEQYF. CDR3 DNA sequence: TGCAGTGCTAGAGATCGCGGCAGGGCCTACGAGCAGTACTTC.

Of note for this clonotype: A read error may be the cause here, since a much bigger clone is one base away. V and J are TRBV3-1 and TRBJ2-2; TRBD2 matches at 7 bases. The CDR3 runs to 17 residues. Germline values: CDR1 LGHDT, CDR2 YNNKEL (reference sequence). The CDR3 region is CASSRSEGRENTGELLF. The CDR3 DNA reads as TGTGCCAGCAGCCGATCCGAAGGGCGGGAGAACACCGGGGAGCTGCTTTTT.

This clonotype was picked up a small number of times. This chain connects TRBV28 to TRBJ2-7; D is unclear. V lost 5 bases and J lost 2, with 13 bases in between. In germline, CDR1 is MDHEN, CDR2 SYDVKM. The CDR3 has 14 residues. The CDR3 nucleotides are TGTGCCAGCAGTCCCCATACGGTCCCCTACGAGCAGTACTTC. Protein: CASSPHTVPYEQYF.

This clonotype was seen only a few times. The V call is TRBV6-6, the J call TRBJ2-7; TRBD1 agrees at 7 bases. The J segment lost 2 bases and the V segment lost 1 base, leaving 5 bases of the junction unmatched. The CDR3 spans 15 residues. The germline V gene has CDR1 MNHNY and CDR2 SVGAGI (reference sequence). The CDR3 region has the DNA TGTGCCAGCAGTTACTTGGGGACAGACACCTACGAGCAGTACTTC. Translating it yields CASSYLGTDTYEQYF.

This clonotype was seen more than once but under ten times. CDR3 region: CASRQPGLAGGGRNYNEQFF. Written as DNA, the CDR3 is TGTGCCAGCAGGCAACCGGGACTAGCGGGAGGTGGGAGAAACTACAATGAGCAGTTCTTC. The V gene is TRBV6-1, the J gene TRBJ2-1, with 15 bases aligning to TRBD2. Germline V CDR1 and CDR2: MNHNS, SASEGT. The length of the CDR3 is 20 residues. V trimming: 6 bases; J trimming: 3 bases; junction bases outside the gene matches: 15.

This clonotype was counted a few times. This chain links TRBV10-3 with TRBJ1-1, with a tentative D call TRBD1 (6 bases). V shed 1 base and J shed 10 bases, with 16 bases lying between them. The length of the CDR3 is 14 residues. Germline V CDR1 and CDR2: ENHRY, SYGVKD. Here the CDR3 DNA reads TGTGCCATCAGTGAGTTAGTCGAGGGAGGGGGAGCTTTCTTT. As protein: CAISELVEGGGAFF.

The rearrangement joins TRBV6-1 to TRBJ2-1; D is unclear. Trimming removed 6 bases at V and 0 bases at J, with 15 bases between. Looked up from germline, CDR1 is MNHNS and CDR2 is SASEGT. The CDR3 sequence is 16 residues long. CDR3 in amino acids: CASRLNSILSYNEQFF. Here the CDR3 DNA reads TGTGCCAGCAGACTGAACTCGATCCTCTCCTACAATGAGCAGTTCTTC.

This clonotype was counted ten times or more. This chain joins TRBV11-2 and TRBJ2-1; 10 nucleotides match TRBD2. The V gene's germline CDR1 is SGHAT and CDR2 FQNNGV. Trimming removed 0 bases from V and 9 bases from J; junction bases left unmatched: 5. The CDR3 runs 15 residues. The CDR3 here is CASSLDTSGILEQFF. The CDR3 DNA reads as TGTGCCAGCAGCTTAGATACTAGCGGGATTCTTGAGCAGTTCTTC.

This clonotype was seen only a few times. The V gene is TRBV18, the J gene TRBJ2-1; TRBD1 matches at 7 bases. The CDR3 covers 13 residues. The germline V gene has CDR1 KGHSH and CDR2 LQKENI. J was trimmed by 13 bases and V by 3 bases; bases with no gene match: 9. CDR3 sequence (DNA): TGTGCCAGCTCACCTTCCGGACGACAGGGACAGTTCTTC. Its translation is CASSPSGRQGQFF.

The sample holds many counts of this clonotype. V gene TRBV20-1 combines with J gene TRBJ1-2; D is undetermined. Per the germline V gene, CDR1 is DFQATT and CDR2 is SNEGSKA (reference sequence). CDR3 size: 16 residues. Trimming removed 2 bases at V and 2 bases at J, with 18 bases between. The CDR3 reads CSARIGPEPWNYGYTF. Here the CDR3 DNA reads TGCAGTGCTAGAATAGGGCCAGAGCCATGGAACTATGGCTACACCTTC.

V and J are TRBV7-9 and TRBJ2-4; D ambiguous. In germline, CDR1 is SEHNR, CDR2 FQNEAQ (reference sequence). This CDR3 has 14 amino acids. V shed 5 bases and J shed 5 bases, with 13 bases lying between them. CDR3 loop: CASSPKPPQNIQYF. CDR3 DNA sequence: TGTGCCAGCAGCCCCAAGCCGCCCCAAAACATTCAGTACTTC.

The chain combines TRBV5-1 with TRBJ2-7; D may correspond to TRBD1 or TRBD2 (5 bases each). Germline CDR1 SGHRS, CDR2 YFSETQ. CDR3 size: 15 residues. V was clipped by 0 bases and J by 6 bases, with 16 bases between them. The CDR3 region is CASSLAGAPTTEQYF. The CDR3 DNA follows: TGCGCCAGCAGCTTGGCCGGGGCCCCCACTACCGAGCAGTACTTC.

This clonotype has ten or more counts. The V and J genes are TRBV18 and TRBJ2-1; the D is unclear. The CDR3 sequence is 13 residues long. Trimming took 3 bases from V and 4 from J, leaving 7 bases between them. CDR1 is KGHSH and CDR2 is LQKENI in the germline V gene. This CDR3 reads CASSPIRYNEQFF. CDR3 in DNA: TGTGCCAGCTCACCTATACGATACAATGAGCAGTTCTTC.

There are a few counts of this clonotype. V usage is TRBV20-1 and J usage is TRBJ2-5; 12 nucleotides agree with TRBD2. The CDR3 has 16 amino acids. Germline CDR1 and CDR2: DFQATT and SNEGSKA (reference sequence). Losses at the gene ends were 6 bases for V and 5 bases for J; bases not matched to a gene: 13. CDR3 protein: CSAPRASGGARETQYF. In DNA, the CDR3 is TGCAGTGCCCCGCGGGCTAGCGGGGGGGCCAGGGAGACCCAGTACTTC.

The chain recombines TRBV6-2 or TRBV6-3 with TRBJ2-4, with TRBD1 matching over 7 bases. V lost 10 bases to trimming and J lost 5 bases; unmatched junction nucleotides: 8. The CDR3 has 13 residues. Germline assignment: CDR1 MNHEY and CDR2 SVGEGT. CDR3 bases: TGTGCCACCTTGCCCGGGACAGAAAACATTCAGTACTTC. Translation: CATLPGTENIQYF.